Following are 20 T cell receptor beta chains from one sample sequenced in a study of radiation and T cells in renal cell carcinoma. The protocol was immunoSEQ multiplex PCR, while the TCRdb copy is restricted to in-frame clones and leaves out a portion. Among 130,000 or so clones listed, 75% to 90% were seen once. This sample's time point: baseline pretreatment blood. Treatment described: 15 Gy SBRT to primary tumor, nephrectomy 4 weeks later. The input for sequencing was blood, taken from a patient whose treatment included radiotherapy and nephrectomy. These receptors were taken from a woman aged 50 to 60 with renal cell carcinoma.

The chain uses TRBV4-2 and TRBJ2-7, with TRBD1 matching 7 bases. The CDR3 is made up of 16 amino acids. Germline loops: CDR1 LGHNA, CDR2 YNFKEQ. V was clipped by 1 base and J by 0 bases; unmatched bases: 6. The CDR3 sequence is CASSQAPRDSSYEQYF. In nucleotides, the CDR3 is TGTGCCAGCAGCCAAGCGCCACGGGACAGCTCCTACGAGCAGTACTTC.

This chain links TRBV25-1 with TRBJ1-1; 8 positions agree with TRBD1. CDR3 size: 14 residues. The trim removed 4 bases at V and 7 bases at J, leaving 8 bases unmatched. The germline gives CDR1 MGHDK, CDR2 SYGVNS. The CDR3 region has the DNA TGTGCCAGCAGTGGGTTGACAGGGGAGGTTGAAGCTTTCTTT. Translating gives CASSGLTGEVEAFF.

CDR3 sequence: CASSSSGNLGEQYF. CDR3 nucleotides: TGTGCCAGCAGTTCGAGTGGGAATCTGGGCGAGCAGTACTTC. J is TRBJ2-7 and V is TRBV6-6; D not resolved. V was trimmed by 4 bases and J by 6 bases, leaving 16 bases between them. The CDR3 extends over 14 amino acids. Looked up from germline, CDR1 is MNHNY and CDR2 is SVGAGI (reference sequence).

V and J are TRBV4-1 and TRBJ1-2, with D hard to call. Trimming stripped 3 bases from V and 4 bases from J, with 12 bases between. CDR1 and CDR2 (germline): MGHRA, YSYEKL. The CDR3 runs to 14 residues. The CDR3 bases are TGCGCCAGCAGCCAGGAGGACGGTCGCTATGGCTACACCTTC. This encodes CASSQEDGRYGYTF.

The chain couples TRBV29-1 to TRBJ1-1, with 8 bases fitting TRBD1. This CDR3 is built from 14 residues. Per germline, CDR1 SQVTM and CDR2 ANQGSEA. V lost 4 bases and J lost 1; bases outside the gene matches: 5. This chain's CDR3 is CSVGGTGGNTEAFF. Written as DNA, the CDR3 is TGCAGCGTTGGGGGGACAGGCGGGAACACTGAAGCTTTCTTT.

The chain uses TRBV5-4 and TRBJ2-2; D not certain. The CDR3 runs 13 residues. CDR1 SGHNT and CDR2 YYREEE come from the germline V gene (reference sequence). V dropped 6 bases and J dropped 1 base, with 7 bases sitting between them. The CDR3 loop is CASNQENTGELFF. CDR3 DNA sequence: TGTGCCAGCAACCAAGAGAACACCGGGGAGCTGTTTTTT.

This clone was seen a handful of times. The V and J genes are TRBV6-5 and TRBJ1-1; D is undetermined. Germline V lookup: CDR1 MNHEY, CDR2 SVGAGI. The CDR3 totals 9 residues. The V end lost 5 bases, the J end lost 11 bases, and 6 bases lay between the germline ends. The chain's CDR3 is CASSGWAFF. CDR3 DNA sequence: TGTGCCAGCAGTGGGTGGGCTTTCTTT.

Written as DNA, the CDR3 is TGTGCCAGCTCATTACAGGGGGGGACTGAAGCTTTCTTT. It is translated as CASSLQGGTEAFF. This chain uses TRBV18 with TRBJ1-1; 8 bases line up with TRBD1. The germline V gene has CDR1 KGHSH and CDR2 LQKENI. The V segment lost 5 bases and the J segment 5 bases; nucleotides outside the gene matches: 4. This CDR3 comprises 13 residues.

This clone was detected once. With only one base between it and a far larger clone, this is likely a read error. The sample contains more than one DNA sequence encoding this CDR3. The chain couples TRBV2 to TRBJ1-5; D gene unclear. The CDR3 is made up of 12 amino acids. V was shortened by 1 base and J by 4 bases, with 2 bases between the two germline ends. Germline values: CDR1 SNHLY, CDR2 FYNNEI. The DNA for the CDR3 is TGTGCCAGCAGTGAAGGAAATCAGCCCCAGCATTTT. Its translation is CASSEGNQPQHF. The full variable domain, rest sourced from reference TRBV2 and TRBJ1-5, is EPEVTQTPSHQVTQMGQEVILRCVPISNHLYFYWYRQILGQKVEFLVSFYNNEISEKSEIFDDQFSVERPDGSNFTLKIRSTKLEDSAMYFCASSEGNQPQHFGDGTRLSIL.

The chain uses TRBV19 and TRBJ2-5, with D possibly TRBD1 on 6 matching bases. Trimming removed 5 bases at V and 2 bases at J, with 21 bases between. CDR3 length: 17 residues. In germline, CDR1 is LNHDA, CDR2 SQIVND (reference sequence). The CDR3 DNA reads TGTGCCAGTAGTTTTGGACAGTTCATCTTCAGACAAGAGACCCAGTACTTC. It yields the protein CASSFGQFIFRQETQYF.

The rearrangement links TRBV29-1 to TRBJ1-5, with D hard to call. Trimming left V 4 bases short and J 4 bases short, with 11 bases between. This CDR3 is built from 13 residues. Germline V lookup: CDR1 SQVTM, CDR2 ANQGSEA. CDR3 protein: CSVAEMGNQPQHF. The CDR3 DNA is TGCAGCGTTGCCGAAATGGGAAATCAGCCCCAGCATTTT.

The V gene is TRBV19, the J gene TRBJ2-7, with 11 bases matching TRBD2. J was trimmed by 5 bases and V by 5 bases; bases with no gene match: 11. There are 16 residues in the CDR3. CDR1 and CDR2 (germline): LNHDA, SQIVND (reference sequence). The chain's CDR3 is CASSPVAGGPVDEQYF. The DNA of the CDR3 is TGTGCCAGTAGTCCTGTAGCGGGGGGGCCTGTCGACGAGCAGTACTTC.

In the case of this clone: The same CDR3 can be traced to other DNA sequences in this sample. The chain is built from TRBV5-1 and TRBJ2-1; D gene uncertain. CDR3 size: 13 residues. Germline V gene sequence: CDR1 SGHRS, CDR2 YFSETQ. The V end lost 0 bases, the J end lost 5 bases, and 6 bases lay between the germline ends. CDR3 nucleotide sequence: TGCGCCAGCAGCTTGGAAGGGAACAATGAGCAGTTCTTC. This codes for CASSLEGNNEQFF.

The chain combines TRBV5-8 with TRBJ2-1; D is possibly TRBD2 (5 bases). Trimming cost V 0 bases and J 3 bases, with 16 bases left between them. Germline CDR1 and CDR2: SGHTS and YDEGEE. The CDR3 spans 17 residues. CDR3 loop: CASSLGLPATSYNEQFF. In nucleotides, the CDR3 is TGTGCCAGCAGCTTGGGCCTCCCGGCAACTAGCTACAATGAGCAGTTCTTC.

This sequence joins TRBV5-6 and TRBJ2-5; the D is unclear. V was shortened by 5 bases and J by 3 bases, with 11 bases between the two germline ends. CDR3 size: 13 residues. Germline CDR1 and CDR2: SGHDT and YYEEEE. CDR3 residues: CASSLAAEETQYF. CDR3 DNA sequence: TGTGCCAGCAGTCTCGCGGCGGAAGAGACCCAGTACTTC.

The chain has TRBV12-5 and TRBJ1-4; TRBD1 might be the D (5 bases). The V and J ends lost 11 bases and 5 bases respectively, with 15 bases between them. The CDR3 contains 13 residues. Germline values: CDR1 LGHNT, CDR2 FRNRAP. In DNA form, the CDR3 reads TGTGCTGCGACCGTTGAGGGGAATGAAAAACTGTTTTTT. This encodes CAATVEGNEKLFF.

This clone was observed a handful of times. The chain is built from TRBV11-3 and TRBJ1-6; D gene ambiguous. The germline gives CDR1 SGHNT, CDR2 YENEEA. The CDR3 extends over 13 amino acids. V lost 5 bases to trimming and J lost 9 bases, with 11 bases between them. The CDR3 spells CASSQDFGSPLHF. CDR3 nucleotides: TGTGCCAGCAGCCAGGATTTTGGTTCACCCCTCCACTTT.

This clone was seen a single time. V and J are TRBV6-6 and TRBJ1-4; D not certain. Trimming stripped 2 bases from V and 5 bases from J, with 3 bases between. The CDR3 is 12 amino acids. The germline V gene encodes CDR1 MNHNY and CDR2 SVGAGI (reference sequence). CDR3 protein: CASSYGNEKLFF. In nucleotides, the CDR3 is TGTGCCAGCAGTTACGGGAATGAAAAACTGTTTTTT.

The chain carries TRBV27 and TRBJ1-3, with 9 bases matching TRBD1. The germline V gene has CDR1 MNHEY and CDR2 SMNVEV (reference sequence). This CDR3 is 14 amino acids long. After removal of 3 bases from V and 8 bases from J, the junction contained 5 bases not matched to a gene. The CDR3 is CASSLVQGAYTIYF. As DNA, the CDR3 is TGTGCCAGCAGTTTGGTACAGGGGGCATACACCATATATTTT.

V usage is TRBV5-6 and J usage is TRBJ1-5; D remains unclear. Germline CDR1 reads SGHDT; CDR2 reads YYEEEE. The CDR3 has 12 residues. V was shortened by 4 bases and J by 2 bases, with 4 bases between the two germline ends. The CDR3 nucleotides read TGTGCCAGCAGCGGAGGCAATCAGCCCCAGCATTTT. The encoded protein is CASSGGNQPQHF. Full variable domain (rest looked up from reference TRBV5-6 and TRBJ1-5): DAGVTQSPTHLIKTRGQQVTLRCSPKSGHDTVSWYQQALGQGPQFIFQYYEEEERQRGNFPDRFSGHQFPNYSSELNVNALLLGDSALYLCASSGGNQPQHFGDGTRLSIL.